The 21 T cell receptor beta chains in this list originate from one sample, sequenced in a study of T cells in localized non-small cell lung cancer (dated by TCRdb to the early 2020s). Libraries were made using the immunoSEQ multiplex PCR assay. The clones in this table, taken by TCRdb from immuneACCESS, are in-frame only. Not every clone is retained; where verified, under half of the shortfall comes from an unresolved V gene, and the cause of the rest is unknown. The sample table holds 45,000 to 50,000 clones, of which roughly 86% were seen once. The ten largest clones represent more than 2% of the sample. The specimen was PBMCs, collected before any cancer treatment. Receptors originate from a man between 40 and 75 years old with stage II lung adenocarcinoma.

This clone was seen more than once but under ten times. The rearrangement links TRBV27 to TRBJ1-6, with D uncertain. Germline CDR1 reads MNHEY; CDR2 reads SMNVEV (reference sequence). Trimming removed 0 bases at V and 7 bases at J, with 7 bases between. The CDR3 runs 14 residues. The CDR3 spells CASSLSLGNSPLHF. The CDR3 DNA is TGTGCCAGCAGTTTATCATTAGGGAATTCACCCCTCCACTTT.

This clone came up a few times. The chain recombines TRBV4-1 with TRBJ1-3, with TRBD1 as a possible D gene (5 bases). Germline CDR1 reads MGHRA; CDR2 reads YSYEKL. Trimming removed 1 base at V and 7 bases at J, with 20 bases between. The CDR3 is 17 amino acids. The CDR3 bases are TGCGCCAGCAGCCAAGGAATGTTTGGGGGGGGAATGAACACCATATATTTT. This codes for CASSQGMFGGGMNTIYF.

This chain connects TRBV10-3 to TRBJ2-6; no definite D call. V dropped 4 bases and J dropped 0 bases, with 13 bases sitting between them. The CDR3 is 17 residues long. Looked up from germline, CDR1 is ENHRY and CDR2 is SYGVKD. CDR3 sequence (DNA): TGTGCCATCAGTGCTGGGAACCATAACTCTGGGGCCAACGTCCTGACTTTC. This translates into CAISAGNHNSGANVLTF.

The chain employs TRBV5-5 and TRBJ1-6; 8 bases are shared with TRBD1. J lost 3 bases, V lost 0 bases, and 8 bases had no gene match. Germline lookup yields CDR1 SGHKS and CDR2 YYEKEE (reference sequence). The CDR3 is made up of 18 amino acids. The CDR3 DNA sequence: TGTGCCAGCAGCTTGGCCCCCGGGACAGGACACTATAATTCACCCCTCCACTTT. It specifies CASSLAPGTGHYNSPLHF.

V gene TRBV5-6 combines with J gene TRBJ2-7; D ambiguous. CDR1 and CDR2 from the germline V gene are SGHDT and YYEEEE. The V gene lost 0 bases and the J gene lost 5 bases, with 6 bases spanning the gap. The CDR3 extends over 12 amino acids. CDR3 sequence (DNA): TGTGCCAGCAGCTTGGAGGCCCACGAGCAGTACTTC. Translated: CASSLEAHEQYF.

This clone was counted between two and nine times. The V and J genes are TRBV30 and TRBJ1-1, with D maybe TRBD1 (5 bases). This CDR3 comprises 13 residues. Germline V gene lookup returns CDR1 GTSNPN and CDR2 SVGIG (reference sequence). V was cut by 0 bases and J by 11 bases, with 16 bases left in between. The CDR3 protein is CAWSVGEGRRAFF. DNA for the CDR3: TGTGCCTGGAGTGTAGGGGAGGGCCGTCGGGCTTTCTTT. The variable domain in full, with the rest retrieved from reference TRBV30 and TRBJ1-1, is SQTIHQWPATLVQPVGSPLSLECTVEGTSNPNLYWYRQAAGRGLQLLFYSVGIGQISSEVPQNLSASRPQDRQFILSSKKLLLSDSGFYLCAWSVGEGRRAFFGQGTRLTVV.

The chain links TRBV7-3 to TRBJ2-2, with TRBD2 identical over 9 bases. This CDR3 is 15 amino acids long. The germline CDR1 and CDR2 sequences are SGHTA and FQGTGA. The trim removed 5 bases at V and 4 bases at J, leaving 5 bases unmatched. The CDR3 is CASSQSGGRTGELFF. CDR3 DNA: TGTGCCAGCAGCCAGAGCGGGGGGCGCACCGGGGAGCTGTTTTTT.

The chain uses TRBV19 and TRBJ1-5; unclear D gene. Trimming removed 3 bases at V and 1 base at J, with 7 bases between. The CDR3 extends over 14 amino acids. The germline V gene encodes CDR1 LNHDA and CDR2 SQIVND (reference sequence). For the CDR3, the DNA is TGTGCCAGTAGTATTGGTCTGAGCAATCAGCCCCAGCATTTT. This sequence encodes CASSIGLSNQPQHF.

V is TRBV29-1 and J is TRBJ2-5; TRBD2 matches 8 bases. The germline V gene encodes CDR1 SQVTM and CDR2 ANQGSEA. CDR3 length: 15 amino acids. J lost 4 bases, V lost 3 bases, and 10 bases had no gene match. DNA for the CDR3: TGCAGCGTTGACGGGAGGGTAGGATTTTTAGAGACCCAGTACTTC. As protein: CSVDGRVGFLETQYF.

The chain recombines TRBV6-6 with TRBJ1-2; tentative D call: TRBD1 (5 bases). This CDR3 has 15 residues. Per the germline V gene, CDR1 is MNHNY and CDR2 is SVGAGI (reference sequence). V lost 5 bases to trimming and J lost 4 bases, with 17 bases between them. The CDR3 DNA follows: TGTGCCAGCAGTGCCACCTTCGGGGGAGGCTATGGCTACACCTTC. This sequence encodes CASSATFGGGYGYTF.

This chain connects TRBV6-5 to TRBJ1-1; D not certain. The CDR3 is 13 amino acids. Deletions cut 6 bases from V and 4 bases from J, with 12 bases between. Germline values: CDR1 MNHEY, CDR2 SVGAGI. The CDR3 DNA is TGTGCCAGCAGCTCGTTTTCGAGCACTGAAGCTTTCTTT. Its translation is CASSSFSSTEAFF.

As DNA, the CDR3 is TGTGCCAGCAGCAACGTGGGACCTCAAGAGACCCAGTACTTC. Translated: CASSNVGPQETQYF. V is TRBV5-6 and J is TRBJ2-5; D assignment may be TRBD1 or TRBD2 (5 bases each). This CDR3 contains 14 residues. V gave up 4 bases and J gave up 2 bases, with 12 bases separating them. Germline V gives CDR1 SGHDT, CDR2 YYEEEE.

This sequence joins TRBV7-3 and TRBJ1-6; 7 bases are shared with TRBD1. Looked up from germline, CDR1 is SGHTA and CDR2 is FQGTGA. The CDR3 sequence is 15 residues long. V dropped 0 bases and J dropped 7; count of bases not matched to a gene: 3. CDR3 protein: CASSLTGGHNSPLHF. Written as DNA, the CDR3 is TGTGCCAGCAGCTTAACAGGGGGCCACAATTCACCCCTCCACTTT.

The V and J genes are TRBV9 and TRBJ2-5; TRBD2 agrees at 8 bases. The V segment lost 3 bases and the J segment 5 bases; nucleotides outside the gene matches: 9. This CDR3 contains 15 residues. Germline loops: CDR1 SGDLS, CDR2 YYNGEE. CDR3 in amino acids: CASSALRGGGETQYF. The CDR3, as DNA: TGTGCCAGCAGCGCCCTTCGGGGGGGCGGGGAGACCCAGTACTTC.

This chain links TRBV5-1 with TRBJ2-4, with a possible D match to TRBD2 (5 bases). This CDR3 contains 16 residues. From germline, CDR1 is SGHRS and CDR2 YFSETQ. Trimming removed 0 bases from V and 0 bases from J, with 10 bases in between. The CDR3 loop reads CASSLGAGGAKNIQYF. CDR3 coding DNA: TGCGCCAGCAGCTTGGGGGCTGGAGGAGCCAAAAACATTCAGTACTTC.

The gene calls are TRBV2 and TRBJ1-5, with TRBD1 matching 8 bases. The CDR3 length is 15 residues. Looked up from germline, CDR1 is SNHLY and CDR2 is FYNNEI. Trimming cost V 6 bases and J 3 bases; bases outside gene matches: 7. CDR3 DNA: TGTGCCAGCAGCCCCGGGACAGGCTTCAATCAGCCCCAGCATTTT. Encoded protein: CASSPGTGFNQPQHF.

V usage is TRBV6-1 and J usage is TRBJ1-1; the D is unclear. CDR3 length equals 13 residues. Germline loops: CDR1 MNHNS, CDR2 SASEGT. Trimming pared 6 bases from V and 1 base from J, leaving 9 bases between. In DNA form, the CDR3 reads TGTGCCAGCAGCCTCACAGAGAACACTGAAGCTTTCTTT. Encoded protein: CASSLTENTEAFF.

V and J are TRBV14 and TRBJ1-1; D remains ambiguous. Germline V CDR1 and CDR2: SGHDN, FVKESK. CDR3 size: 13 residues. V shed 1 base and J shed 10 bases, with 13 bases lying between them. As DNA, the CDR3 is TGTGCCAGCAGCCAAGGCCTAACACGAGGAGCTTTCTTT. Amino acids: CASSQGLTRGAFF.

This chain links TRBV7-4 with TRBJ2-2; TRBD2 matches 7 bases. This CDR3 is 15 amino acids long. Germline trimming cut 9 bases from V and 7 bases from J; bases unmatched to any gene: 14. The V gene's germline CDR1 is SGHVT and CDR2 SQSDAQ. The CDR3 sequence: CARSPSKREGGELFF. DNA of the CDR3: TGTGCCAGGAGCCCAAGTAAGAGGGAGGGCGGGGAGCTGTTTTTT.

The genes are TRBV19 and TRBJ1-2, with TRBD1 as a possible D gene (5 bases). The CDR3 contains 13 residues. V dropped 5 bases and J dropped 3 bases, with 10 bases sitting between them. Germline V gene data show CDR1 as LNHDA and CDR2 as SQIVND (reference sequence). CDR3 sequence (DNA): TGTGCCAGTAGTGGTTCGGGGGACTATGGCTACACCTTC. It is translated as CASSGSGDYGYTF.

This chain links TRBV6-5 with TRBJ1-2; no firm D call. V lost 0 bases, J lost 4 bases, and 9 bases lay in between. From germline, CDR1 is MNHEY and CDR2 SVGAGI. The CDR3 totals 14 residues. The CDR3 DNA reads TGTGCCAGCAGTTACTCGAGTCAGCCCTATGGCTACACCTTC. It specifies CASSYSSQPYGYTF.